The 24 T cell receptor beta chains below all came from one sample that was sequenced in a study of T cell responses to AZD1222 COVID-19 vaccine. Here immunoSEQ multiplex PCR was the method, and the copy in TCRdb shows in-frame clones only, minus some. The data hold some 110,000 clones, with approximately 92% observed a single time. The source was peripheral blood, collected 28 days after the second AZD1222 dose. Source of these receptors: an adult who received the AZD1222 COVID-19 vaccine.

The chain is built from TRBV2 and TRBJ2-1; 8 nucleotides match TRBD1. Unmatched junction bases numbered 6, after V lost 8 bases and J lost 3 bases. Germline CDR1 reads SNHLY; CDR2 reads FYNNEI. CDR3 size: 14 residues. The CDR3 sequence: CASVSRGLYNEQFF. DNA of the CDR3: TGTGCCAGCGTCAGCAGGGGGCTCTACAATGAGCAGTTCTTC.

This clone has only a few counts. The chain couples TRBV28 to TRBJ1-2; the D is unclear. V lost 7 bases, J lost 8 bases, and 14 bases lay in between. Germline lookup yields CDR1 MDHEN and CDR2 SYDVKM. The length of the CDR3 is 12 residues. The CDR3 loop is CASTRPPSGYTF. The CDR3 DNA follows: TGTGCCAGCACGCGGCCCCCGAGCGGCTACACCTTC.

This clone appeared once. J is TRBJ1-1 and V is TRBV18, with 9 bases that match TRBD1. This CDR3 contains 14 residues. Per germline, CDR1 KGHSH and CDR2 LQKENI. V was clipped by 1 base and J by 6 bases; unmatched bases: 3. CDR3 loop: CASSPQGQGSEAFF. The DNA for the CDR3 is TGTGCCAGCTCACCACAAGGACAGGGGTCTGAAGCTTTCTTT.

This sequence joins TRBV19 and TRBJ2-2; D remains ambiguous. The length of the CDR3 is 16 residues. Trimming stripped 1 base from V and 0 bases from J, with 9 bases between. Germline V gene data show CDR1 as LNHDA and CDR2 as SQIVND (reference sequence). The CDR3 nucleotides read TGTGCCAGTAGTATAGGAGGCGGCTCGAACACCGGGGAGCTGTTTTTT. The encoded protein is CASSIGGGSNTGELFF.

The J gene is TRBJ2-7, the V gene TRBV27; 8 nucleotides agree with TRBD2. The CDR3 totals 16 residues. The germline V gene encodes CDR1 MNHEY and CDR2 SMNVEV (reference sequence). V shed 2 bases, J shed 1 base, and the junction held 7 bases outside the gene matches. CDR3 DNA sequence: TGTGCCAGCAGTTTAGCGGGAGGCCCCCTGTCCTACGAGCAGTACTTC. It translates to CASSLAGGPLSYEQYF.

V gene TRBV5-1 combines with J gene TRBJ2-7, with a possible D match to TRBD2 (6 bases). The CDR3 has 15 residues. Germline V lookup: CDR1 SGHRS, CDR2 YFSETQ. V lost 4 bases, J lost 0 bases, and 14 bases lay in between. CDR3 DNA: TGCGCCAGCAGCCCGGGACTGGGGAGCTCCTACGAGCAGTACTTC. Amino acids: CASSPGLGSSYEQYF.

CDR3 sequence reads: CASSLPGTGSNEKLFF. The DNA for the CDR3 is TGTGCCAGCTCACTTCCCGGGACAGGCAGTAATGAAAAACTGTTTTTT. This chain connects TRBV18 to TRBJ1-4; 8 bases match TRBD1. CDR3 length equals 16 residues. The germline V gene has CDR1 KGHSH and CDR2 LQKENI. Unmatched junction bases numbered 8, after V lost 4 bases and J lost 4 bases. The whole variable domain, remainder taken from reference TRBV18 and TRBJ1-4, is NAGVMQNPRHLVRRRGQEARLRCSPMKGHSHVYWYRQLPEEGLKFMVYLQKENIIDESGMPKERFSAEFPKEGPSILRIQQVVRGDSAAYFCASSLPGTGSNEKLFFGSGTQLSVL.

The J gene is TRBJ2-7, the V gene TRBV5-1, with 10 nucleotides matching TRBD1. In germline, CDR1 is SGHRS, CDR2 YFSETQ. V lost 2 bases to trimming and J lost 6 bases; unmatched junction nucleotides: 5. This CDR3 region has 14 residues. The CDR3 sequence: CASSFGQGVGEQYF. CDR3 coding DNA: TGCGCCAGCAGCTTCGGACAGGGGGTGGGCGAGCAGTACTTC.

The CDR3 region is CASSFNSRSPQYF. The CDR3 nucleotides read TGTGCCAGCAGCTTCAATTCTCGCAGTCCCCAGTACTTC. The chain joins TRBV7-8 to TRBJ2-5; no firm D call. This CDR3 comprises 13 residues. The germline V and J ends were trimmed by 3 bases and 9 bases, with 14 bases remaining between them. From germline, CDR1 is SGHVS and CDR2 FQNEAQ.

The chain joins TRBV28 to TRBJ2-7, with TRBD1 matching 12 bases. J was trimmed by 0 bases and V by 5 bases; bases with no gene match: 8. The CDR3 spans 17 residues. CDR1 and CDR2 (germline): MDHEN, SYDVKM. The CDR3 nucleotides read TGTGCCAGCAGTGCTACCGGGACAGGGGGCTTCTCCTACGAGCAGTACTTC. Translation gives CASSATGTGGFSYEQYF. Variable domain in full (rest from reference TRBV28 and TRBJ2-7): DVKVTQSSRYLVKRTGEKVFLECVQDMDHENMFWYRQDPGLGLRLIYFSYDVKMKEKGDIPEGYSVSREKKERFSLILESASTNQTSMYLCASSATGTGGFSYEQYFGPGTRLTVT.

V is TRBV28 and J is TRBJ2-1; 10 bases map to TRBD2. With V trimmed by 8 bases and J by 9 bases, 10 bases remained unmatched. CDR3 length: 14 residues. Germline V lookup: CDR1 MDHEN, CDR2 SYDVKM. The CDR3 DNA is TGTGCCAGCGGTAGGCTAGCGGGAGACGGTGAGCAGTTCTTC. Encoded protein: CASGRLAGDGEQFF. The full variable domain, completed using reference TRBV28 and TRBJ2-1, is DVKVTQSSRYLVKRTGEKVFLECVQDMDHENMFWYRQDPGLGLRLIYFSYDVKMKEKGDIPEGYSVSREKKERFSLILESASTNQTSMYLCASGRLAGDGEQFFGPGTRLTVL.

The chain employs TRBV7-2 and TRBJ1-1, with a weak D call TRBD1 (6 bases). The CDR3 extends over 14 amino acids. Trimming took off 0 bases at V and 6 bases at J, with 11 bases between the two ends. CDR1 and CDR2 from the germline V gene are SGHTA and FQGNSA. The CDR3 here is CASSLASGASEAFF. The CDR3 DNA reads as TGTGCCAGCAGCTTAGCGTCGGGGGCCTCTGAAGCTTTCTTT.

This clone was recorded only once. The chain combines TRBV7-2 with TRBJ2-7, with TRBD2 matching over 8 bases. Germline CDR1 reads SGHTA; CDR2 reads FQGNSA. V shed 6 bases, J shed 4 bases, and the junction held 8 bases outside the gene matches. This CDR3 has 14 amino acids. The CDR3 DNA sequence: TGTGCCAGCAGAGCCGGGGGGGGTGGATACGAGCAGTACTTC. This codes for CASRAGGGGYEQYF.

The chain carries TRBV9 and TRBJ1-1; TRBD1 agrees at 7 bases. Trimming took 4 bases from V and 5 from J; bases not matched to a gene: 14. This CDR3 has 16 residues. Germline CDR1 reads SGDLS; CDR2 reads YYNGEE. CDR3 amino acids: CASSRDSPIIGTEAFF. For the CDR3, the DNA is TGTGCCAGCAGCCGGGACAGCCCGATCATAGGGACTGAAGCTTTCTTT.

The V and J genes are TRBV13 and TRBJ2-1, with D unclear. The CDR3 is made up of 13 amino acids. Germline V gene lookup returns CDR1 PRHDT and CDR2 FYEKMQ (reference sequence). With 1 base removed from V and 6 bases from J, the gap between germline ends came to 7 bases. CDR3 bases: TGTGCCAGCAGCTTAGCTTTTCCCAATGAGCAGTTCTTC. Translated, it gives CASSLAFPNEQFF. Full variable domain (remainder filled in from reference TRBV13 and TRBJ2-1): AAGVIQSPRHLIKEKRETATLKCYPIPRHDTVYWYQQGPGQDPQFLISFYEKMQSDKGSIPDRFSAQQFSDYHSELNMSSLELGDSALYFCASSLAFPNEQFFGPGTRLTVL.

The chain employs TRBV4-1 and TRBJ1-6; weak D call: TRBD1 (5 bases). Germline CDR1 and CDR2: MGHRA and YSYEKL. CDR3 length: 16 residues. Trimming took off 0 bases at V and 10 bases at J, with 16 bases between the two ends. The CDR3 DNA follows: TGCGCCAGCAGCCAAGATCTGGCAGGGAGAAACTCACCCCTCCACTTT. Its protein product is CASSQDLAGRNSPLHF.

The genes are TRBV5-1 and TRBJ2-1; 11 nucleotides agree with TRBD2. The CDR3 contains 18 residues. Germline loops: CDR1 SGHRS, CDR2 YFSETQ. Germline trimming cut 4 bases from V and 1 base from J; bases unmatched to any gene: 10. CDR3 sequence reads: CASSPESLAGGSYNEQFF. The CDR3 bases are TGCGCCAGCAGCCCAGAGTCGCTAGCGGGAGGTTCCTACAATGAGCAGTTCTTC.

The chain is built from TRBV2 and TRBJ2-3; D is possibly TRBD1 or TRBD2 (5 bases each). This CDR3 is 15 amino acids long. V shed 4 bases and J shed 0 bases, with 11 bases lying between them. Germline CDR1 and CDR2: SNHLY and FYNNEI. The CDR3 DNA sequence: TGTGCCAGCAGTGCCTTTCGGGGCAGCACAGATACGCAGTATTTT. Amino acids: CASSAFRGSTDTQYF.

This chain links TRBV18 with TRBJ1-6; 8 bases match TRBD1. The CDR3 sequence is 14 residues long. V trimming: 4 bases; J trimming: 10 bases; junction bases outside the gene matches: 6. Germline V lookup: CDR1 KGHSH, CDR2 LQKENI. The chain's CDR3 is CASSQDREGSPLHF. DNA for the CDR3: TGTGCCAGCTCACAGGACAGGGAGGGATCACCCCTCCACTTT.

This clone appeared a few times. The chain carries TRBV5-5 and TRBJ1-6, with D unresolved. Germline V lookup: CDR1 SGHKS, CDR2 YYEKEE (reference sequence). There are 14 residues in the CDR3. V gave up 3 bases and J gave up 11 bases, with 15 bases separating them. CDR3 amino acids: CASSSSQSSAPLHF. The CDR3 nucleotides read TGTGCCAGCAGCTCAAGCCAGTCCTCGGCACCCCTCCACTTT. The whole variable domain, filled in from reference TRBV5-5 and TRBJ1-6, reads DAGVTQSPTHLIKTRGQQVTLRCSPISGHKSVSWYQQVLGQGPQFIFQYYEKEERGRGNFPDRFSARQFPNYSSELNVNALLLGDSALYLCASSSSQSSAPLHFGNGTRLTVT.

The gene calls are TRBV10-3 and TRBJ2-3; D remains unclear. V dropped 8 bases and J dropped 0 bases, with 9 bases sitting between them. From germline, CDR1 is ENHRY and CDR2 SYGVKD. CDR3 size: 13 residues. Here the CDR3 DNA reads TGTGCCATCTCCAGGATGAGCACAGATACGCAGTATTTT. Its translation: CAISRMSTDTQYF.

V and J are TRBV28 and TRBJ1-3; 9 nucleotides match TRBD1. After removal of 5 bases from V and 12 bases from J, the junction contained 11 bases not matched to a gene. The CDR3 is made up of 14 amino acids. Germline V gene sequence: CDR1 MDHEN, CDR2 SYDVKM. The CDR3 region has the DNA TGTGCCAGCAGTACGGACAGGGGAAGTCTTCACATATATTTT. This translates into CASSTDRGSLHIYF.

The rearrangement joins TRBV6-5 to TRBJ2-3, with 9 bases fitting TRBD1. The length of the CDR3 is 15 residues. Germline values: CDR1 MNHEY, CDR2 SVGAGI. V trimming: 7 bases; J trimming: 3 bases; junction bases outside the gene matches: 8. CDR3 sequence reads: CASNSQGAGTDTQYF. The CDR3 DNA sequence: TGTGCCAGCAATTCACAGGGGGCAGGAACAGATACGCAGTATTTT.

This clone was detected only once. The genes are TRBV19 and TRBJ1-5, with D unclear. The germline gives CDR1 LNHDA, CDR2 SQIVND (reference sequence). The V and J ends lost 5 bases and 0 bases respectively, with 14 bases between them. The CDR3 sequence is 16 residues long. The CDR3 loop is CASSFKSGYSNQPQHF. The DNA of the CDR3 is TGTGCCAGTAGTTTTAAGTCGGGTTATAGCAATCAGCCCCAGCATTTT.